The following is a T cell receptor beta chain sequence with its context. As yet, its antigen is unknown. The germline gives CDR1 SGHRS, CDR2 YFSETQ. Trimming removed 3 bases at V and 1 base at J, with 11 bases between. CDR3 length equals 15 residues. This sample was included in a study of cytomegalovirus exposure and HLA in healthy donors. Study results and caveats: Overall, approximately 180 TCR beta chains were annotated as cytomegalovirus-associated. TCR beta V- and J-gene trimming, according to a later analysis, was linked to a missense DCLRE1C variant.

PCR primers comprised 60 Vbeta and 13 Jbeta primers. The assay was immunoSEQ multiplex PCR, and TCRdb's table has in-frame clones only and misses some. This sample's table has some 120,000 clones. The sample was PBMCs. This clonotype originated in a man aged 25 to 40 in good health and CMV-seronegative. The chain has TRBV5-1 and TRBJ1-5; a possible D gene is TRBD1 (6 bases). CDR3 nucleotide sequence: TGCGCCAGCAGCTGCGGGGGGCGAAGCAATCAGCCCCAGCATTTT. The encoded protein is CASSCGGRSNQPQHF.